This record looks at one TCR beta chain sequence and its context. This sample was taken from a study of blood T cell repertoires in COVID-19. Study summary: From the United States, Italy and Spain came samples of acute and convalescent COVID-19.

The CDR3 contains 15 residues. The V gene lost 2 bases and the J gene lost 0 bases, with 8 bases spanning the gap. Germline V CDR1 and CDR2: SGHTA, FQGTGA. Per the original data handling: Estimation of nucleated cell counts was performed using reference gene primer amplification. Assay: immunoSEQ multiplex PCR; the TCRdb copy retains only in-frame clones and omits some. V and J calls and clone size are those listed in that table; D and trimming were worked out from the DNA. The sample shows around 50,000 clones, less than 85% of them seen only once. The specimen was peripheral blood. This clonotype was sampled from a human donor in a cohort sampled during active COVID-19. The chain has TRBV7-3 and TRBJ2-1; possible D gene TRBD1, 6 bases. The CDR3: CASSLYRDSYNEQFF. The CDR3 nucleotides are TGTGCCAGCAGCTTATACAGGGACTCCTACAATGAGCAGTTCTTC.